Presented here are 8 T cell receptor beta chains from one specimen sequenced in a study of T-cell reconstitution after alpha-beta-depleted transplantation in children. The TCRbeta library incorporated unique molecular identifiers. TCRdb analysed the PCR reads with MiXCR anew, one entry per CDR3 protein. The sample gives hundreds of thousands of distinct CDR3 sequences, about 17% of which show up once; about 41% is in the top ten. Sequencing was performed on PBMCs, mostly from graft donor cells, taken 360 days after TCRalphabeta/CD19-depleted stem cell transplant. These receptors were collected from a male patient aged 2 to 10 who had a stem cell transplant for acute lymphoblastic leukemia, so the T cells may come from the graft donor.

This chain connects TRBV20-1 to TRBJ2-2; no clear D gene. This CDR3 region has 14 residues. V lost 3 bases, J lost 2 bases, and 10 bases lay in between. In germline, CDR1 is DFQATT, CDR2 SNEGSKA (reference sequence). CDR3 protein: CSASSRDNTGELFF. The CDR3 bases are TGCAGTGCTAGCTCGCGAGACAACACCGGGGAGCTGTTTTTT.

The chain couples TRBV5-1 to TRBJ2-2, with a possible D match to TRBD2 (5 bases). V lost 0 bases and J 7 bases, leaving 16 bases between the germline ends. Germline loops: CDR1 SGHRS, CDR2 YFSETQ. The CDR3 spans 16 residues. Here the CDR3 DNA reads TGCGCCAGCAGCTTGGCTGGGCAGACTAAACACGGGGAGCTGTTTTTT. Its protein is CASSLAGQTKHGELFF.

This clonotype showed up many times. An end of the junction does not agree with germline; a read error may underlie this. The V call is TRBV6-2 or TRBV6-3, the J call TRBJ2-7; D gene ambiguous. Germline V gene sequence: CDR1 MNHEY, CDR2 SVGEGT. This CDR3 region has 11 residues. This CDR3 reads CASTYRYEQYF. The CDR3, as DNA: TGTGCCAGCACTTACCGCTACGAGCAGTACTTC.

This clonotype occurred a few times. The chain employs TRBV3-1 and TRBJ2-7; D remains ambiguous. V lost 1 base and J 5 bases, leaving 15 bases between the germline ends. The V gene's germline CDR1 is LGHDT and CDR2 YNNKEL (reference sequence). This CDR3 spans 15 amino acids. This CDR3 reads CASSQALALANEQYF. The CDR3 coding sequence is TGTGCCAGCAGCCAAGCCCTCGCCTTAGCTAACGAGCAGTACTTC.

The V and J genes are TRBV7-2 and TRBJ2-7; 9 bases are shared with TRBD1. The V gene end was trimmed by 1 base and the J gene end by 5 bases; junction bases not matched to a gene: 9. Germline V gene lookup returns CDR1 SGHTA and CDR2 FQGNSA. CDR3 size: 16 residues. The CDR3 DNA is TGTGCCAGCAGCTTAGTGGGACAGGGCCTAGAGGACGAGCAGTACTTC. As protein: CASSLVGQGLEDEQYF.

In its sample, this clonotype was seen many times. The chain combines TRBV9 with TRBJ2-7; D remains ambiguous. Germline assignment: CDR1 SGDLS and CDR2 YYNGEE. The CDR3 runs to 14 residues. V was clipped by 4 bases and J by 3 bases, with 14 bases between them. The CDR3 DNA is TGTGCCAGCAGCCCACGGGTTGAGCACTACGAGCAGTACTTC. Translated: CASSPRVEHYEQYF.

A single count supports this clonotype. This rearrangement joins TRBV7-8 to TRBJ2-2, with unresolved D. This CDR3 contains 16 residues. V dropped 2 bases and J dropped 3 bases, with 13 bases sitting between them. Per the germline V gene, CDR1 is SGHVS and CDR2 is FQNEAQ. The CDR3 DNA is TGTGCCAGCAGCTTATTCGAGACTGATTACACCGGGGAGCTGTTTTTT. Translating gives CASSLFETDYTGELFF.

This clonotype was picked up many times. This sequence joins TRBV28 and TRBJ2-3, with D tentatively TRBD1 (7 bases). The germline V gene has CDR1 MDHEN and CDR2 SYDVKM. The CDR3 spans 17 residues. Trimming took off 5 bases at V and 2 bases at J, with 20 bases between the two ends. The CDR3 here is CASSIPSTGTDTDTQYF. The CDR3 DNA reads TGTGCCAGCAGTATCCCCTCGACAGGGACTGACACAGATACGCAGTATTTT.